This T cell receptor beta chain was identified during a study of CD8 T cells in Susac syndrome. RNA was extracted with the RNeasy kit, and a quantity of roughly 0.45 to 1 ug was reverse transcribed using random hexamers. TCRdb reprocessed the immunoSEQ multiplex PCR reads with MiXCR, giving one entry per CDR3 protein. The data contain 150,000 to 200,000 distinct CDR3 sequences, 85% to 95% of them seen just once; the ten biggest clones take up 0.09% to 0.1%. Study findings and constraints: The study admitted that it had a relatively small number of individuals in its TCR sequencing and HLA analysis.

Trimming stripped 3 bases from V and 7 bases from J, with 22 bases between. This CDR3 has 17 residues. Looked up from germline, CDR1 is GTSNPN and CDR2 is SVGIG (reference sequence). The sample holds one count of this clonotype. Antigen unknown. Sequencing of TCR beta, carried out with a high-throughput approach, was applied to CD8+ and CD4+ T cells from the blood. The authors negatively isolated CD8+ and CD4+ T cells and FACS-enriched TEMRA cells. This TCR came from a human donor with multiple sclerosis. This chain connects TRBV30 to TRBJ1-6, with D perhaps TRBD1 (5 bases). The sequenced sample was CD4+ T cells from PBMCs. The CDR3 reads CAWSPLKRGGANSPLHF. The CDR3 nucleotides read TGTGCCTGGAGCCCCTTGAAGCGGGGAGGGGCGAATTCACCCCTCCACTTT.